This entry describes one T cell receptor (beta chain). This sample was taken from a study of blood T cell repertoires in COVID-19. Study-level information: Acute-phase and convalescent COVID-19 samples originated in the United States, Italy and Spain.

Per the original methods: For nucleated cells, counts were estimated from reference gene primer amplification. Only in-frame clones appear in the TCRdb table, and some are missing; sequencing was by immunoSEQ multiplex PCR. V and J calls and clone size are given by that table; D and trimming were obtained from the DNA. This sample carries hundreds of thousands of clones, about 85% of them seen once, and the ten largest clones take roughly 13%. The length of the CDR3 is 14 residues. Germline CDR1 is LNHDA and CDR2 is SQIVND (reference sequence). Trimming took 7 bases from V and 0 from J; bases not matched to a gene: 4.

The sequence was obtained from a human donor in a cohort sampled during active COVID-19. The genes are TRBV19 and TRBJ2-5, with 8 bases aligning to TRBD2. The specimen sequenced was peripheral blood. CDR3 sequence reads: CASNGGGYQETQYF. In DNA form, the CDR3 reads TGTGCCAGTAACGGGGGGGGGTACCAAGAGACCCAGTACTTC.